The next 20 T cell receptor beta chains were all read from a single sample in a study of blood T cell repertoires in COVID-19 (dated by TCRdb to 2020 to 2021). Receptor amplification or capture employed the immunoSEQ multiplex PCR assay. TCRdb carries this immuneACCESS record with in-frame sequences only. Its versions omit some clonotypes, under half of them owing to an unresolved V gene in the studies checked, with the rest unexplained. The sample table contains about 420,000 clones; only one count was recorded for over 85% of them. Clones ranked in the top ten supply 0.8% to 0.85% of the sample. What was sequenced was peripheral blood. These receptor sequences come from a man between 18 and 35 years old with COVID-19, enrolled during active disease.

The chain has TRBV6-1 and TRBJ2-7; 9 bases map to TRBD2. The CDR3 spans 16 residues. Germline CDR1 and CDR2: MNHNS and SASEGT. Trimming cost V 2 bases and J 1 base; bases outside gene matches: 6. The CDR3 is CASSEPPGLASYEQYF. The CDR3, as DNA: TGTGCCAGCAGTGAACCCCCGGGACTAGCTTCCTACGAGCAGTACTTC.

The chain couples TRBV27 to TRBJ1-2, with D possibly matching TRBD1 (6 bases). Germline V gene sequence: CDR1 MNHEY, CDR2 SMNVEV (reference sequence). There are 13 residues in the CDR3. Deletions cut 3 bases from V and 8 bases from J, with 13 bases between. The CDR3 is CASSFTGNRGYTF. CDR3 nucleotide sequence: TGTGCCAGCAGTTTTACAGGGAATCGCGGCTACACCTTC.

The V and J genes are TRBV29-1 and TRBJ2-2; weak D call: TRBD1 (6 bases). The CDR3 covers 13 residues. Germline lookup yields CDR1 SQVTM and CDR2 ANQGSEA. V lost 4 bases and J lost 7, with 13 bases in between. CDR3 loop: CSVAGQIGGELFF. DNA of the CDR3: TGCAGCGTTGCGGGACAAATCGGCGGGGAGCTGTTTTTT.

The V gene is TRBV11-2, the J gene TRBJ1-3; 9 bases map to TRBD1. The CDR3 length is 18 residues. The V segment lost 1 base and the J segment 5 bases; nucleotides outside the gene matches: 12. Germline CDR1 reads SGHAT; CDR2 reads FQNNGV. The CDR3 sequence: CASSLVYRGQGFRNTIYF. Here the CDR3 DNA reads TGTGCCAGCAGCTTAGTTTATAGGGGACAGGGATTTAGAAACACCATATATTTT.

The V call is TRBV6-1, the J call TRBJ1-3; D unresolved. Trimming cost V 1 base and J 0 bases, with 7 bases left between them. This CDR3 has 15 residues. CDR1 is MNHNS and CDR2 is SASEGT in the germline V gene. The CDR3 nucleotides are TGTGCCAGCAGTGAAGGGCGGAGCTCTGGAAACACCATATATTTT. It translates to CASSEGRSSGNTIYF.

The CDR3 protein is CASSSLARQTYEQYF. CDR3 bases: TGTGCCAGCAGTTCACTAGCGAGGCAGACCTACGAGCAGTACTTC. The chain uses TRBV27 and TRBJ2-7; TRBD2 agrees at 7 bases. Germline CDR1 reads MNHEY; CDR2 reads SMNVEV (reference sequence). Trimming at V came to 4 bases and at J to 2 bases, leaving 8 bases not matched to a gene. CDR3 length equals 15 residues.

The chain joins TRBV6-5 to TRBJ2-7, with 11 positions matching TRBD2. The CDR3 runs 15 residues. Unmatched junction bases numbered 8, after V lost 10 bases and J lost 0 bases. Per germline, CDR1 MNHEY and CDR2 SVGAGI. The CDR3 sequence: CATCQTSGSSYEQYF. In nucleotides, the CDR3 is TGTGCCACCTGTCAAACTAGCGGGAGCTCCTACGAGCAGTACTTC.

This chain joins TRBV10-3 and TRBJ2-1, with D possibly being TRBD2 (6 bases). The germline V gene encodes CDR1 ENHRY and CDR2 SYGVKD. V was cut by 3 bases and J by 2 bases, with 14 bases left in between. The CDR3 loop spans 16 amino acids. CDR3 sequence (DNA): TGTGCCATCAGTGAAGGGTCCGGGAGCACCTACAATGAGCAGTTCTTC. It codes for CAISEGSGSTYNEQFF.

The chain carries TRBV24-1 and TRBJ2-1; D possibly corresponds to TRBD2 (6 bases). This CDR3 has 13 amino acids. Trimming removed 2 bases at V and 6 bases at J, with 7 bases between. Germline V CDR1 and CDR2: KGHDR, SFDVKD. CDR3 coding DNA: TGTGCCACCAGTGATTCCGGGAGCAATGAGCAGTTCTTC. It encodes CATSDSGSNEQFF.

This chain connects TRBV3-1 (or the pseudogene TRBV3-2) to TRBJ2-3, with TRBD2 as a possible D gene (7 bases). This CDR3 has 18 residues. Germline loops: CDR1 LGHDT, CDR2 YNNKEL (reference sequence). V lost 4 bases to trimming and J lost 1 base, with 21 bases between them. The CDR3 region is CASSPLDVIGGRTDTQYF. The DNA of the CDR3 is TGTGCCAGCAGCCCCCTCGATGTGATCGGGGGGCGCACAGATACGCAGTATTTT.

This rearrangement joins TRBV2 to TRBJ2-2; 14 nucleotides line up with TRBD2. V lost 8 bases and J lost 7; bases outside the gene matches: 6. The germline V gene encodes CDR1 SNHLY and CDR2 FYNNEI. This CDR3 contains 15 residues. CDR3 DNA: TGTGCCAGCGTTCGACTAGCGGGAGGGGTCGGGGAGCTGTTTTTT. Its translation is CASVRLAGGVGELFF.

The DNA of the CDR3 is TGTGCCAGCAGGACAGGAATGCCCACTGAAGCTTTCTTT. Translated, it gives CASRTGMPTEAFF. This rearrangement joins TRBV6-5 to TRBJ1-1, with a weak D call TRBD1 (6 bases). Trimming took 6 bases from V and 4 from J, leaving 12 bases between them. The CDR3 runs 13 residues. Germline V lookup: CDR1 MNHEY, CDR2 SVGAGI.

The rearrangement uses TRBV3-1 (or the pseudogene TRBV3-2) and TRBJ1-1, with no clear D. CDR1 and CDR2 from the germline V gene are LGHDT and YNNKEL (reference sequence). Trimming took 3 bases from V and 8 from J, leaving 16 bases between them. This CDR3 region has 14 residues. CDR3 region: CASSHQRLGGEAFF. The CDR3 nucleotides read TGTGCCAGCAGCCATCAAAGGTTAGGCGGAGAAGCTTTCTTT.

This clone was recorded once. The genes are TRBV24-1 and TRBJ2-1, with 11 nucleotides matching TRBD1. Unmatched junction bases numbered 6, after V lost 6 bases and J lost 6 bases. The length of the CDR3 is 15 residues. Per germline, CDR1 KGHDR and CDR2 SFDVKD. CDR3 nucleotide sequence: TGTGCCACCAGTTTAGCCGGGACAGGGGGCAATGAGCAGTTCTTC. It encodes CATSLAGTGGNEQFF.

This clone was found once. J is TRBJ2-1 and V is TRBV30; no definite D call. Trimming removed 0 bases from V and 2 bases from J, with 8 bases in between. Germline lookup yields CDR1 GTSNPN and CDR2 SVGIG (reference sequence). This CDR3 comprises 14 residues. In DNA, the CDR3 is TGTGCCTGGAGTGTACCCCCGGCCTACAATGAGCAGTTCTTC. This codes for CAWSVPPAYNEQFF.

This chain uses TRBV7-6 with TRBJ2-1; 8 bases are shared with TRBD2. Germline-derived CDR1 and CDR2 are SGHVS and FNYEAQ. The CDR3 is 16 residues long. V lost 2 bases and J lost 6; bases outside the gene matches: 9. Here the CDR3 DNA reads TGTGCCAGCAGCTTAAACGGACTAGCAATGGGCAATGAGCAGTTCTTC. As protein: CASSLNGLAMGNEQFF.

The V and J genes are TRBV27 and TRBJ2-7; weak D call: TRBD1 (6 bases). Germline CDR1 is MNHEY and CDR2 is SMNVEV (reference sequence). The CDR3 covers 11 residues. Trimming removed 10 bases at V and 4 bases at J, with 11 bases between. The DNA for the CDR3 is TGTGCCATAGGGACAACTTACGAGCAGTACTTC. Protein product: CAIGTTYEQYF.

The genes are TRBV19 and TRBJ1-2; maybe TRBD1 (5 bases). This CDR3 spans 16 amino acids. The germline CDR1 and CDR2 sequences are LNHDA and SQIVND (reference sequence). V lost 0 bases to trimming and J lost 2 bases, with 13 bases between them. CDR3 bases: TGTGCCAGTAGTATAGATCTCGCAGGGCTAAACTATGGCTACACCTTC. It specifies CASSIDLAGLNYGYTF.

CDR3 sequence: CASSYSGTDNEKLFF. CDR3 sequence (DNA): TGTGCCAGCAGTTACTCGGGCACTGATAATGAAAAACTGTTTTTT. The chain employs TRBV6-5 and TRBJ1-4, with D hard to call. The CDR3 extends over 15 amino acids. Trimming stripped 0 bases from V and 4 bases from J, with 9 bases between. The V gene's germline CDR1 is MNHEY and CDR2 SVGAGI.

This clone was counted only a few times. This CDR3 is also generated by other DNA sequences in the sample. The V gene is TRBV30, the J gene TRBJ1-2; D is perhaps TRBD1 (5 bases). V shed 1 base and J shed 1 base, with 7 bases lying between them. The CDR3 runs 13 residues. Per the germline V gene, CDR1 is GTSNPN and CDR2 is SVGIG (reference sequence). CDR3 in amino acids: CAWSGGHNYGYTF. For the CDR3, the DNA is TGTGCCTGGAGTGGAGGACATAACTATGGCTACACCTTC.